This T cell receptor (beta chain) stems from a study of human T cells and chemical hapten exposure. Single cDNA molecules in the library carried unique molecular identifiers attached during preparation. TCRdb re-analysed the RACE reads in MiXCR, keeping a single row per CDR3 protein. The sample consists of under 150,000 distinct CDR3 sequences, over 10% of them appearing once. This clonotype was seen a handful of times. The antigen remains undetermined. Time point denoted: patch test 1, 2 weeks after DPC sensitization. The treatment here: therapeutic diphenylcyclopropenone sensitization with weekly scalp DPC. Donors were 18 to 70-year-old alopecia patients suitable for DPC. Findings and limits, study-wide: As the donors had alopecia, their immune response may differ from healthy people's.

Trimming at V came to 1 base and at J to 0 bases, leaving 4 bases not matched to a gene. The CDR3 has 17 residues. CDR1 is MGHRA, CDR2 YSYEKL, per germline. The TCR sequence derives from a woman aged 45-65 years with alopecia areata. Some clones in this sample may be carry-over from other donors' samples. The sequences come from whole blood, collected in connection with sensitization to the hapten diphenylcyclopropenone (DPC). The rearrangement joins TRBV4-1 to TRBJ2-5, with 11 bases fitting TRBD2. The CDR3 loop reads CASSQVKGLADQETQYF. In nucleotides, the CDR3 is TGCGCCAGCAGCCAAGTGAAGGGACTAGCGGACCAAGAGACCCAGTACTTC.